This T cell receptor beta chain was found in a study of persistence of HIV-infected CD4 T cells. In regard to this clone: Its antigen remains unknown.

The immunoSEQ assay was version 4, run in survey mode. This table comes from immunoSEQ multiplex PCR, and its TCRdb copy is limited to in-frame clones, with some not included. Among fewer than 35,000 clones listed, roughly 80% were seen once. From germline, CDR1 is SQVTM and CDR2 ANQGSEA. The V gene end was trimmed by 4 bases and the J gene end by 4 bases; junction bases not matched to a gene: 9. The CDR3 runs to 14 residues. Stimulation used 10 ug/mL lysate from CMV-infected fibroblasts. Memory cells lacking CD40L and CD69 with high CD45RO were sorted. Undetectable plasma HIV-1 RNA below 50 copies/mL lasted at least 4 years.

This sequence originates from an adult woman with HIV who was CMV-seropositive. The genes are TRBV29-1 and TRBJ1-2; TRBD1 aligns across 7 bases. The input for sequencing was CD4+ T cells sorted from PBMCs after roughly 18-hour stimulation, taken from a patient who received antiretroviral therapy. CDR3 loop: CSVAQGKAAYGYTF. Written as DNA, the CDR3 is TGCAGCGTTGCACAGGGGAAAGCGGCCTATGGCTACACCTTC.